The 29 T cell receptor beta chains given below trace back to one sample, sequenced in a study of cytomegalovirus exposure and HLA in healthy donors. Primers for the PCR totalled 60 Vbeta and 13 Jbeta. Profiling relied on immunoSEQ multiplex PCR, and the TCRdb table lists in-frame clones only, not all of them. The table records about 88,000 clones, more than 65% of them present only once. Input material: PBMCs. These receptors all come from a man younger than 45 in good health and CMV-seronegative.

The chain is built from TRBV6-4 and TRBJ1-1; D unresolved. The germline CDR1 and CDR2 sequences are MRHNA and SNTAGT. V was clipped by 5 bases and J by 4 bases, with 11 bases between them. The CDR3 loop spans 13 amino acids. CDR3 coding DNA: TGTGCCAGCAGTAGAGCCGCCGGCACTGAAGCTTTCTTT. Translation: CASSRAAGTEAFF.

The chain joins TRBV28 to TRBJ2-7, with 11 nucleotides matching TRBD2. Germline V gene lookup returns CDR1 MDHEN and CDR2 SYDVKM. The CDR3 spans 15 residues. Trimming took 5 bases from V and 7 from J; bases not matched to a gene: 10. The DNA of the CDR3 is TGTGCCAGCAGTCCTCATAGCGGGGGGGCGGGGGAGCAGTACTTC. This gives the protein CASSPHSGGAGEQYF.

This sequence joins TRBV12-5 and TRBJ1-6, with a possible D match to TRBD1 (5 bases). The CDR3 consists of 14 residues. The V end was cut by 2 bases, the J end by 7 bases, with 9 bases between. From germline, CDR1 is LGHNT and CDR2 FRNRAP. The DNA for the CDR3 is TGTGCTAGTGGTTTGACTGGGGGGAATTCACCCCTCCACTTT. Translated: CASGLTGGNSPLHF.

V and J are TRBV6-5 and TRBJ2-1, with D tentatively TRBD2 (6 bases). The germline CDR1 and CDR2 sequences are MNHEY and SVGAGI. The CDR3 totals 16 residues. Trimming cost V 2 bases and J 6 bases, with 17 bases left between them. CDR3 nucleotide sequence: TGTGCCAGCAGTTACACATGGGGGGACGGATCCAATGAGCAGTTCTTC. This codes for CASSYTWGDGSNEQFF.

This clone was counted once. The chain has TRBV5-1 and TRBJ1-1; D not certain. CDR3 length: 14 residues. Deletions cut 4 bases from V and 2 bases from J, with 12 bases between. Germline CDR1 SGHRS, CDR2 YFSETQ. The DNA of the CDR3 is TGCGCCAGCAGCCCGGGTGGATTTAACACTGAAGCTTTCTTT. Its protein is CASSPGGFNTEAFF. The entire variable domain, with the rest obtained from reference TRBV5-1 and TRBJ1-1, is as follows: KAGVTQTPRYLIKTRGQQVTLSCSPISGHRSVSWYQQTPGQGLQFLFEYFSETQRNKGNFPGRFSGRQFSNSRSEMNVSTLELGDSALYLCASSPGGFNTEAFFGQGTRLTVV.

This clone turned up a few times. The V call is TRBV7-6, the J call TRBJ1-1; 7 nucleotides match TRBD1. The V gene end was trimmed by 2 bases and the J gene end by 2 bases; junction bases not matched to a gene: 5. Germline V CDR1 and CDR2: SGHVS, FNYEAQ. The CDR3 covers 15 residues. The CDR3 region is CASSLSRDSNTEAFF. DNA for the CDR3: TGTGCCAGCAGCTTATCCCGGGACAGTAACACTGAAGCTTTCTTT.

V and J are TRBV5-1 and TRBJ2-2, with D possibly TRBD2 on 5 matching bases. Germline V gene data show CDR1 as SGHRS and CDR2 as YFSETQ. The CDR3 runs 17 residues. Trimming removed 4 bases from V and 4 bases from J, with 20 bases in between. CDR3 residues: CASSLGWGDVGTGELFF. DNA of the CDR3: TGCGCCAGCAGCCTGGGATGGGGAGACGTCGGCACCGGGGAGCTGTTTTTT.

The V and J genes are TRBV6-5 and TRBJ1-1, with a possible D match to TRBD1 (6 bases). V was clipped by 5 bases and J by 0 bases, with 13 bases between them. Germline-derived CDR1 and CDR2 are MNHEY and SVGAGI. The CDR3 consists of 15 residues. Here the CDR3 DNA reads TGTGCCAGCAGTCCGGGACACCATATGAACACTGAAGCTTTCTTT. This gives the protein CASSPGHHMNTEAFF.

This clone showed up just a few times. This sequence joins TRBV2 and TRBJ2-7; maybe TRBD1 (6 bases). The CDR3 is made up of 16 amino acids. V lost 5 bases and J 0 bases, leaving 17 bases between the germline ends. CDR1 and CDR2 from the germline V gene are SNHLY and FYNNEI. CDR3 region: CASSLQGQLLSYEQYF. The DNA of the CDR3 is TGTGCCAGCAGTTTACAAGGACAGCTACTCTCCTACGAGCAGTACTTC.

This clone is a singleton in its sample. CDR3 loop: CASSKDRGRYPLNTEAFF. The CDR3 DNA follows: TGTGCCAGTAGTAAGGACAGGGGGCGATACCCTCTTAACACTGAAGCTTTCTTT. The chain joins TRBV19 to TRBJ1-1; 11 nucleotides agree with TRBD1. V shed 4 bases, J shed 2 bases, and the junction held 12 bases outside the gene matches. Germline V gene data show CDR1 as LNHDA and CDR2 as SQIVND (reference sequence). The CDR3 runs to 18 residues.

The chain couples TRBV6-5 to TRBJ1-4; D not certain. CDR1 is MNHEY, CDR2 SVGAGI, per germline. The CDR3 totals 14 residues. V was cut by 6 bases and J by 0 bases, with 8 bases left in between. DNA for the CDR3: TGTGCCAGCAGAGCCCCTGCAACTAATGAAAAACTGTTTTTT. Amino acids: CASRAPATNEKLFF.

The CDR3 sequence is CASSLDRSSYNEQFF. The DNA for the CDR3 is TGCGCCAGCAGCTTGGACAGGTCTTCCTACAATGAGCAGTTCTTC. The J gene is TRBJ2-1, the V gene TRBV5-1, with a tentative D call TRBD1 (5 bases). Trimming cost V 0 bases and J 1 base, with 8 bases left between them. Germline-derived CDR1 and CDR2 are SGHRS and YFSETQ. This CDR3 has 15 amino acids.

The genes are TRBV7-9 and TRBJ1-3; D possibly corresponds to TRBD1 (5 bases). The CDR3 runs to 15 residues. Trimming cost V 4 bases and J 0 bases, with 10 bases left between them. Germline CDR1 reads SEHNR; CDR2 reads FQNEAQ (reference sequence). The CDR3: CASSSQEISGNTIYF. In DNA, the CDR3 is TGTGCCAGCAGCTCACAGGAGATCTCTGGAAACACCATATATTTT.

V is TRBV10-3 and J is TRBJ1-1; 8 nucleotides match TRBD1. CDR3 length: 14 amino acids. The V gene's germline CDR1 is ENHRY and CDR2 SYGVKD. V lost 7 bases to trimming and J lost 6 bases; unmatched junction nucleotides: 10. The CDR3 DNA follows: TGTGCCATCATGCCTGGGACAGGAGGGGCTGAAGCTTTCTTT. It yields the protein CAIMPGTGGAEAFF.

Worth noting for this clone: Germline and junction disagree at one end, which may indicate a read error. This chain joins TRBV4-2 and TRBJ1-3; TRBD1 aligns across 8 bases. CDR1 and CDR2 (germline): LGHNA, YNFKEQ. This CDR3 has 13 amino acids. The CDR3, as DNA: TGTGCCAGCAGCCAAGGAGGGGACAGGACCCTTAGATTT. Translated, it gives CASSQGGDRTLRF.

V usage is TRBV10-3 and J usage is TRBJ1-1; D call uncertain. The germline V gene encodes CDR1 ENHRY and CDR2 SYGVKD. The CDR3 runs to 13 residues. The V gene lost 7 bases and the J gene lost 5 bases, with 14 bases spanning the gap. The CDR3 nucleotides read TGTGCCATCACCAGGACTTTGGAAACTGAAGCTTTCTTT. Translating it yields CAITRTLETEAFF.

The chain carries TRBV5-4 and TRBJ1-2; maybe TRBD1 (6 bases). CDR1 and CDR2 from the germline V gene are SGHNT and YYREEE (reference sequence). The CDR3 length is 14 residues. Trimming pared 0 bases from V and 4 bases from J, leaving 10 bases between. As DNA, the CDR3 is TGTGCCAGCAGCTTGGGACAGGAGCTCTATGGCTACACCTTC. Translated, it gives CASSLGQELYGYTF.

In this sample, this clone turned up a few times. The chain uses TRBV30 and TRBJ1-2; tentatively, D is TRBD1 (5 bases). The CDR3 runs 11 residues. The germline V gene encodes CDR1 GTSNPN and CDR2 SVGIG (reference sequence). Trimming took 8 bases from V and 4 from J, leaving 11 bases between them. DNA of the CDR3: TGTGCCGGGGACTGGCCCTATGGCTACACCTTC. Translating gives CAGDWPYGYTF.

J is TRBJ1-2 and V is TRBV5-8; D gene ambiguous. This CDR3 comprises 14 residues. Germline-derived CDR1 and CDR2 are SGHTS and YDEGEE. The V and J ends lost 4 bases and 0 bases respectively, with 10 bases between them. CDR3 DNA: TGTGCCAGCAGCCCCCGGGGAACTAACTATGGCTACACCTTC. Its translation is CASSPRGTNYGYTF.

V gene TRBV27 combines with J gene TRBJ2-7, with D tentatively TRBD1 (6 bases). There are 15 residues in the CDR3. The germline V gene encodes CDR1 MNHEY and CDR2 SMNVEV (reference sequence). The germline V and J ends were trimmed by 6 bases and 2 bases, with 17 bases remaining between them. Here the CDR3 reads CASSISTGRTYEQYF. CDR3 coding DNA: TGTGCCAGCAGCATATCTACAGGGCGAACCTACGAGCAGTACTTC.

This clone occurred a few times. The chain carries TRBV19 and TRBJ1-4, with TRBD1 as a possible D gene (6 bases). The length of the CDR3 is 14 residues. Trimming removed 5 bases from V and 4 bases from J, with 11 bases in between. Germline V gene lookup returns CDR1 LNHDA and CDR2 SQIVND (reference sequence). For the CDR3, the DNA is TGTGCCAGTAGTGGGACATCGGGTAATGAAAAACTGTTTTTT. It is translated as CASSGTSGNEKLFF.

This clone was detected only once. This chain connects TRBV5-1 to TRBJ2-2, with TRBD2 matching over 8 bases. The V gene end was trimmed by 6 bases and the J gene end by 0 bases; junction bases not matched to a gene: 10. Germline V gene data show CDR1 as SGHRS and CDR2 as YFSETQ. The CDR3 contains 17 residues. The CDR3 coding sequence is TGCGCCAGCACCAAGTATCCGGGACTAGCGAACACCGGGGAGCTGTTTTTT. Its translation: CASTKYPGLANTGELFF. The full variable domain, its missing parts supplied by reference TRBV5-1 and TRBJ2-2, is KAGVTQTPRYLIKTRGQQVTLSCSPISGHRSVSWYQQTPGQGLQFLFEYFSETQRNKGNFPGRFSGRQFSNSRSEMNVSTLELGDSALYLCASTKYPGLANTGELFFGEGSRLTVL.

The chain employs TRBV11-3 and TRBJ1-5; D is ambiguous. Trimming removed 6 bases at V and 2 bases at J, with 20 bases between. Looked up from germline, CDR1 is SGHNT and CDR2 is YENEEA. This CDR3 has 17 amino acids. CDR3 loop: CASRCQVQRNRNQPQHF. The CDR3 nucleotides read TGTGCCAGCAGGTGCCAGGTCCAAAGAAATCGCAATCAGCCCCAGCATTTT.

The chain has TRBV9 and TRBJ1-2; TRBD1 agrees at 7 bases. Germline lookup yields CDR1 SGDLS and CDR2 YYNGEE. The junction had 7 bases not matched to a gene; V was cut back by 3 bases and J by 2 bases. The CDR3 loop spans 15 amino acids. The CDR3 nucleotides read TGTGCCAGCAGCGCTTGGACAGGAGAGAACTATGGCTACACCTTC. Translation: CASSAWTGENYGYTF.

This clone was detected a few times. V gene TRBV4-1 combines with J gene TRBJ1-2; possible D gene TRBD1, 5 bases. Trimming shortened V by 0 bases and J by 14 bases, and 10 bases separated the two germline ends. Per the germline V gene, CDR1 is MGHRA and CDR2 is YSYEKL. CDR3 size: 11 residues. The CDR3 is CASSQDRVVTF. The DNA for the CDR3 is TGCGCCAGCAGCCAAGACAGGGTAGTAACCTTC.

A word on this clone: An end of the junction differs from the germline gene, which may be a read error. V is TRBV6-5 and J is TRBJ1-2; D is uncertain. Germline V gives CDR1 MNHEY, CDR2 SVGAGI. This CDR3 spans 14 amino acids. CDR3 in amino acids: CASRYSSMFGGYTF. Here the CDR3 DNA reads TGTGCCAGCAGGTACTCTTCGATGTTCGGTGGCTACACCTTC.

This clone has a handful of counts. V is TRBV30 and J is TRBJ1-1, with D perhaps TRBD1 (5 bases). Trimming stripped 4 bases from V and 4 bases from J, with 16 bases between. The germline gives CDR1 GTSNPN, CDR2 SVGIG (reference sequence). The CDR3 sequence is 14 residues long. The CDR3 nucleotides read TGTGCCTGGAAACCGGGACTTAGGACCACTGAAGCTTTCTTT. Protein: CAWKPGLRTTEAFF.

The J gene is TRBJ1-1, the V gene TRBV12-5; possibly TRBD1 for D (6 bases). V lost 10 bases, J lost 5 bases, and 14 bases lay in between. CDR1 is LGHNT, CDR2 FRNRAP, per germline. The length of the CDR3 is 12 residues. The CDR3 loop is CATSRGGTEAFF. CDR3 in DNA: TGTGCTACATCCAGGGGAGGGACTGAAGCTTTCTTT.

The V gene is TRBV6-1, the J gene TRBJ1-4; 7 nucleotides match TRBD1. V dropped 6 bases and J dropped 4; count of bases not matched to a gene: 5. The CDR3 contains 14 residues. Germline CDR1 is MNHNS and CDR2 is SASEGT. CDR3 bases: TGTGCCAGCAGCCAGACAGGGCGTAATGAAAAACTGTTTTTT. Protein product: CASSQTGRNEKLFF.